Shown below are 26 T cell receptor beta chains from a single sample sequenced in a study of T cells after posttransplantation cyclophosphamide listed by TCRdb under 2016. What this sample's treatment or condition label stands for: high-dose cyclophosphamide on days +3 and +4 as single-agent GVHD prophylaxis. Busulfan and fludarabine conditioning, a related or unrelated marrow graft, and cyclophosphamide on days +3 and +4 were given to PTCy patients. Receptors were amplified or captured by the immunoSEQ multiplex PCR assay. In TCRdb, the immuneACCESS table is reduced to in-frame sequences with V and J assigned. These tables do not hold every clone; where another copy was compared, an unresolved V gene accounts for under half, and the others remain unexplained. The sample contains around 5,000 clones, about 1.7% of them found a single time. In total, the top ten clones hold less than 35% of the sample.

This material consisted of PBMCs, taken roughly 250 days after a stem cell transplant with posttransplant cyclophosphamide. All receptors come from a male patient between 25 and 39 years old who received an allogeneic stem cell transplant from a related donor, was CMV-positive, and had no GVHD. Some T cells present after a transplant may be cells of the graft donor.

The J gene is TRBJ1-1, the V gene TRBV6-6; TRBD1 agrees at 7 bases. The CDR3 is made up of 15 amino acids. After removal of 6 bases from V and 4 bases from J, the junction contained 11 bases not matched to a gene. Germline assignment: CDR1 MNHNY and CDR2 SVGAGI (reference sequence). The CDR3 protein is CASRPLIQGGTEAFF. As DNA, the CDR3 is TGTGCCAGCAGACCGCTGATCCAGGGGGGCACTGAAGCTTTCTTT.

This chain links TRBV30 with TRBJ2-1; unclear D gene. Per the germline V gene, CDR1 is GTSNPN and CDR2 is SVGIG (reference sequence). The V gene lost 4 bases and the J gene lost 7 bases, with 14 bases spanning the gap. The CDR3 sequence is 13 residues long. This CDR3 is CAWKRSTPNEQFF. The CDR3 nucleotides are TGTGCCTGGAAGAGGAGTACACCTAATGAGCAGTTCTTC.

The chain recombines TRBV9 with TRBJ2-7, with TRBD1 matching 12 bases. The CDR3 consists of 15 residues. V was pared by 2 bases and J by 5 bases, with 5 bases of the junction left unmatched. Germline assignment: CDR1 SGDLS and CDR2 YYNGEE. CDR3 protein: CASSVGTGGSDEQYF. CDR3 DNA: TGTGCCAGCAGCGTCGGGACAGGGGGCTCGGACGAGCAGTACTTC. The entire variable domain, with the rest obtained from reference TRBV9 and TRBJ2-7, is as follows: DSGVTQTPKHLITATGQRVTLRCSPRSGDLSVYWYQQSLDQGLQFLIQYYNGEERAKGNILERFSAQQFPDLHSELNLSSLELGDSALYFCASSVGTGGSDEQYFGPGTRLTVT.

The CDR3 protein is CASSEWNRDRGRYEQYF. CDR3 DNA sequence: TGTGCCAGCAGTGAATGGAACCGGGACAGGGGGCGATACGAGCAGTACTTC. This chain joins TRBV2 and TRBJ2-7; 12 positions agree with TRBD1. Trimming removed 2 bases from V and 4 bases from J; junction bases left unmatched: 9. Germline-derived CDR1 and CDR2 are SNHLY and FYNNEI. The CDR3 has 17 residues.

The V and J genes are TRBV28 and TRBJ2-1, with D hard to call. Trimming took off 1 base at V and 5 bases at J, with 9 bases between the two ends. Germline V gene sequence: CDR1 MDHEN, CDR2 SYDVKM. The CDR3 covers 14 residues. CDR3 loop: CASSLFASNNEQFF. The CDR3 DNA follows: TGTGCCAGCAGTTTATTCGCTTCTAACAATGAGCAGTTCTTC.

This clone was counted only a few times. The rearrangement uses TRBV6-6 and TRBJ2-7, with D possibly TRBD2 on 6 matching bases. Germline assignment: CDR1 MNHNY and CDR2 SVGAGI (reference sequence). The CDR3 length is 15 residues. V lost 6 bases, J lost 1 base, and 16 bases lay in between. The CDR3 loop is CASSPPGTSSYEQYF. The CDR3 DNA sequence: TGTGCCAGCAGCCCCCCCGGGACTTCATCCTACGAGCAGTACTTC.

Sample share makes this clone medium-sized. The chain employs TRBV11-2 and TRBJ2-5; 7 positions match TRBD1. There are 15 residues in the CDR3. The V gene end was trimmed by 5 bases and the J gene end by 1 base; junction bases not matched to a gene: 7. CDR1 and CDR2 (germline): SGHAT, FQNNGV. DNA for the CDR3: TGTGCCAGCAGCACTCACAGACAGGGCCAAGAGACCCAGTACTTC. This translates into CASSTHRQGQETQYF.

This clone has a handful of counts. The chain recombines TRBV9 with TRBJ2-1, with 7 bases that match TRBD1. V dropped 2 bases and J dropped 0; count of bases not matched to a gene: 5. The CDR3 loop spans 16 amino acids. CDR1 SGDLS and CDR2 YYNGEE come from the germline V gene. CDR3 nucleotides: TGTGCCAGCAGCGTTACAGGGGATAGCTCCTACAATGAGCAGTTCTTC. Translating it yields CASSVTGDSSYNEQFF.

The chain combines TRBV5-1 with TRBJ2-1; 8 positions agree with TRBD1. CDR1 SGHRS and CDR2 YFSETQ come from the germline V gene. V dropped 1 base and J dropped 8; count of bases not matched to a gene: 8. This CDR3 spans 15 amino acids. In DNA form, the CDR3 reads TGCGCCAGCAGCTTGACGACAGGGGCTAAGGATGAGCAGTTCTTC. Its protein product is CASSLTTGAKDEQFF.

This clone has only a few counts. The chain is built from TRBV6-5 and TRBJ2-7; 11 bases align to TRBD2. The length of the CDR3 is 14 residues. Germline values: CDR1 MNHEY, CDR2 SVGAGI. The junction had 4 bases not matched to a gene; V was cut back by 5 bases and J by 4 bases. As DNA, the CDR3 is TGTGCCAGCAGTGAGACTAGCGGGGCGTACGAGCAGTACTTC. Translating gives CASSETSGAYEQYF.

The V and J genes are TRBV7-2 and TRBJ2-7; TRBD2 aligns across 11 bases. CDR1 is SGHTA and CDR2 is FQGNSA in the germline V gene. This CDR3 is built from 16 residues. The junction had 6 bases not matched to a gene; V was cut back by 5 bases and J by 0 bases. CDR3 sequence (DNA): TGTGCCAGCAGCCTGACTAGCGGGAAAAGCTCCTACGAGCAGTACTTC. Protein: CASSLTSGKSSYEQYF.

The chain recombines TRBV6-4 with TRBJ2-3; 9 bases match TRBD2. V dropped 0 bases and J dropped 2; count of bases not matched to a gene: 6. This CDR3 contains 17 residues. Germline lookup yields CDR1 MRHNA and CDR2 SNTAGT. The CDR3 DNA follows: TGTGCCAGCAGTGACTCGTGGATAGCGGGGGACACAGATACGCAGTATTTT. It encodes CASSDSWIAGDTDTQYF.

This clone appeared a few times. The chain recombines TRBV7-3 with TRBJ2-7; TRBD1 matches 12 bases. The J segment lost 2 bases and the V segment lost 0 bases, leaving 2 bases of the junction unmatched. Germline V gene data show CDR1 as SGHTA and CDR2 as FQGTGA. This CDR3 is built from 16 residues. CDR3 amino acids: CASSLTGTGGAYEQYF. The CDR3 DNA sequence: TGTGCCAGCAGCTTAACGGGGACAGGGGGCGCCTACGAGCAGTACTTC.

This clone was counted between two and nine times. The gene calls are TRBV19 and TRBJ2-1; 12 bases align to TRBD2. Per the germline V gene, CDR1 is LNHDA and CDR2 is SQIVND (reference sequence). The V and J ends lost 5 bases and 5 bases, in that order; junction bases with no gene match: 1. CDR3 length: 14 amino acids. CDR3: CASSWTSGDNEQFF. In DNA form, the CDR3 reads TGTGCCAGTAGTTGGACTAGCGGGGACAATGAGCAGTTCTTC.

In this sample, this clone turned up a few times. The CDR3 reads CASSPTRGRQETQYF. DNA for the CDR3: TGTGCCAGCTCACCAACCAGGGGTCGTCAAGAGACCCAGTACTTC. The chain uses TRBV18 and TRBJ2-5; tentatively, D is TRBD1 (6 bases). Trimming cost V 2 bases and J 2 bases, with 12 bases left between them. CDR3 length: 15 residues. Germline CDR1 and CDR2: KGHSH and LQKENI.

V gene TRBV6-6 combines with J gene TRBJ2-7; 7 nucleotides match TRBD1. The CDR3 has 15 amino acids. Trimming at V came to 4 bases and at J to 5 bases, leaving 11 bases not matched to a gene. Per germline, CDR1 MNHNY and CDR2 SVGAGI (reference sequence). CDR3 protein: CASSSRTGVGDEQYF. CDR3 sequence (DNA): TGTGCCAGCAGTTCACGAACAGGGGTAGGGGACGAGCAGTACTTC.

By sample share, this clone is medium-sized. This chain joins TRBV19 and TRBJ1-1, with D possibly matching TRBD1 (5 bases). CDR1 and CDR2 (germline): LNHDA, SQIVND (reference sequence). The CDR3 spans 15 residues. With 4 bases removed from V and 1 base from J, the gap between germline ends came to 13 bases. The CDR3 region has the DNA TGTGCCAGTAGTAAAGGGGCCGGGCAGAACACTGAAGCTTTCTTT. It yields the protein CASSKGAGQNTEAFF.

This clone has just a few counts. J is TRBJ1-4 and V is TRBV28; D perhaps matches TRBD1 (5 bases). CDR1 is MDHEN, CDR2 SYDVKM, per germline. V dropped 6 bases and J dropped 6 bases, with 17 bases sitting between them. The CDR3 is 15 residues long. CDR3 region: CASRSWGGEYEKLFF. CDR3 nucleotides: TGTGCCAGCAGATCTTGGGGAGGGGAGTATGAAAAACTGTTTTTT. The entire variable domain, with the rest obtained from reference TRBV28 and TRBJ1-4, is as follows: DVKVTQSSRYLVKRTGEKVFLECVQDMDHENMFWYRQDPGLGLRLIYFSYDVKMKEKGDIPEGYSVSREKKERFSLILESASTNQTSMYLCASRSWGGEYEKLFFGSGTQLSVL.

The sample holds a few counts of this clone. One end of the junction fails to match germline, which may point to a read error. V and J are TRBV28 and TRBJ2-7; TRBD1 agrees at 12 bases. The V gene's germline CDR1 is MDHEN and CDR2 SYDVKM. The CDR3 covers 13 residues. CDR3 residues: CASGTGGSNEQYF. In DNA form, the CDR3 reads TGTGCCAGCGGGACAGGGGGCTCCAACGAGCAGTACTTC.

This clone was seen a handful of times. Other DNA sequences in this sample translate to the same CDR3. The chain combines TRBV7-2 with TRBJ2-3; possible D gene TRBD2, 7 bases. CDR1 is SGHTA, CDR2 FQGNSA, per germline. The CDR3 length is 14 residues. With 8 bases removed from V and 2 bases from J, the gap between germline ends came to 14 bases. CDR3 loop: CASGGGGFTDTQYF. For the CDR3, the DNA is TGTGCCAGCGGTGGGGGGGGCTTCACAGATACGCAGTATTTT.

Only a few counts were recorded for this clone. The chain joins TRBV6-6 to TRBJ2-5; TRBD1 aligns across 7 bases. Per germline, CDR1 MNHNY and CDR2 SVGAGI (reference sequence). The CDR3 has 14 residues. Trimming cost V 7 bases and J 2 bases; bases outside gene matches: 7. The CDR3 bases are TGTGCCAGCAAGGACAGGCGGGTTCAAGAGACCCAGTACTTC. It yields the protein CASKDRRVQETQYF.

This clone rates as medium-sized. V usage is TRBV7-8 and J usage is TRBJ2-7, with D possibly being TRBD1 (6 bases). This CDR3 is 15 amino acids long. V lost 6 bases and J 3 bases, leaving 18 bases between the germline ends. Germline CDR1 is SGHVS and CDR2 is FQNEAQ. CDR3 DNA: TGTGCCAGCAGGGCAAAGATCGGACAGTACTACGAGCAGTACTTC. This translates into CASRAKIGQYYEQYF. Complete variable domain (other parts from reference TRBV7-8 and TRBJ2-7): GAGVSQSPRYKVAKRGQDVALRCDPISGHVSLFWYQQALGQGPEFLTYFQNEAQLDKSGLPSDRFFAERPEGSVSTLKIQRTQQEDSAVYLCASRAKIGQYYEQYFGPGTRLTVT.

This clone has only a few counts. A far larger clone lies a single base away; this is likely a read error. This chain uses TRBV6-6 with TRBJ2-7; TRBD2 is a possible D gene (6 bases). Trimming pared 4 bases from V and 7 bases from J, leaving 14 bases between. The germline gives CDR1 MNHNY, CDR2 SVGAGI (reference sequence). This CDR3 spans 13 amino acids. The CDR3 DNA reads TGTGCCAGCAGTTGCTTATATCGGGGGGAGCAGTACTTC. Amino acids: CASSCLYRGEQYF.

The rearrangement uses TRBV9 and TRBJ1-5; the D is unclear. The CDR3 has 14 residues. Trimming removed 0 bases at V and 4 bases at J, with 8 bases between. Germline CDR1 SGDLS, CDR2 YYNGEE. The DNA of the CDR3 is TGTGCCAGCAGCGTAGAACCGGGGAATCAGCCCCAGCATTTT. It codes for CASSVEPGNQPQHF.

V is TRBV5-1 and J is TRBJ2-5, with TRBD2 matching 8 bases. The germline gives CDR1 SGHRS, CDR2 YFSETQ. V lost 4 bases, J lost 7 bases, and 6 bases stayed unmatched. The CDR3 sequence is 13 residues long. CDR3 DNA: TGCGCCAGCAGCGCCGGGACTAGTGGGACCCAGTACTTC. Its protein is CASSAGTSGTQYF.

To note about this clone: The junction differs from germline at one of its ends, possibly a read error. The rearrangement links TRBV7-7 to TRBJ2-5, with 15 bases identical to TRBD2. The CDR3 runs to 18 residues. Germline V gene data show CDR1 as SSHAT and CDR2 as FNYEAQ (reference sequence). The CDR3 coding sequence is TGTGCTAGCAGCGGACTAGCGGGGGGGCCGAGTCGCGGTCAGACCCAGTACTTC. It codes for CASSGLAGGPSRGQTQYF. The complete variable domain, with remaining parts taken from reference TRBV7-7 and TRBJ2-5, reads GAGVSQSPRYKVTKRGQDVTLRCDPISSHATLYWYQQALGQGPEFLTYFNYEAQPDKSGLPSDRFSAERPEGSISTLTIQRTEQRDSAMYRCASSGLAGGPSRGQTQYFGPGTRLLVL.